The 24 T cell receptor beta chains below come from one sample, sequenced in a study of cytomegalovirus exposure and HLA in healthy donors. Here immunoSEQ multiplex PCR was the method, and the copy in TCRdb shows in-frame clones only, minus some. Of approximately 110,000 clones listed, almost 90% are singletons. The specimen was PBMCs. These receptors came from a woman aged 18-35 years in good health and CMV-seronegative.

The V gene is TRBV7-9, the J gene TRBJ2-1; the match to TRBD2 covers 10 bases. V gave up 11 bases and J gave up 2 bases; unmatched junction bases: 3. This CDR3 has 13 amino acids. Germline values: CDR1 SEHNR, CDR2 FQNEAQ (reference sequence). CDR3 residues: CALLAGAYNEQFF. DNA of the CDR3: TGTGCCCTCCTAGCGGGGGCCTACAATGAGCAGTTCTTC.

Here the CDR3 reads CASSPWGGSGQETQYF. CDR3 in DNA: TGTGCCAGCAGCCCTTGGGGCGGGAGTGGGCAAGAGACCCAGTACTTC. J is TRBJ2-5 and V is TRBV9; 7 bases align to TRBD2. The junction had 11 bases not matched to a gene; V was cut back by 4 bases and J by 2 bases. Per the germline V gene, CDR1 is SGDLS and CDR2 is YYNGEE. CDR3 length: 16 amino acids.

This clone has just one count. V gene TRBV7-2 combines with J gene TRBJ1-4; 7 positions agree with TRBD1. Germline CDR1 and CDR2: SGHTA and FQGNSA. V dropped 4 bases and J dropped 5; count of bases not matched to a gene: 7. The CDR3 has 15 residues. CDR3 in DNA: TGTGCCAGCAGCTCCCAGGGGGGTAGAAATGAAAAACTGTTTTTT. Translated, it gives CASSSQGGRNEKLFF.

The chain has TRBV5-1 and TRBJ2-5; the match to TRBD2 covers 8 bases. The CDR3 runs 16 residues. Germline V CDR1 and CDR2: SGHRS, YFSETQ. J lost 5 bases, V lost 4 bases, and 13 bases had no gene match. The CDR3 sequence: CASSPIAGIGIETQYF. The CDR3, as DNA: TGCGCCAGCAGCCCAATAGCGGGAATTGGAATCGAGACCCAGTACTTC. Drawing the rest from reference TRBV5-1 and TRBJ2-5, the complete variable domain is KAGVTQTPRYLIKTRGQQVTLSCSPISGHRSVSWYQQTPGQGLQFLFEYFSETQRNKGNFPGRFSGRQFSNSRSEMNVSTLELGDSALYLCASSPIAGIGIETQYFGPGTRLLVL.

The CDR3 DNA follows: TGCGCCAGCAGCTTTGAACAGGGGAGCACAGGCTACACCTTC. Translating gives CASSFEQGSTGYTF. The chain couples TRBV5-1 to TRBJ1-2, with 7 bases aligning to TRBD1. This CDR3 contains 14 residues. In germline, CDR1 is SGHRS, CDR2 YFSETQ. The trim removed 2 bases at V and 8 bases at J, leaving 9 bases unmatched.

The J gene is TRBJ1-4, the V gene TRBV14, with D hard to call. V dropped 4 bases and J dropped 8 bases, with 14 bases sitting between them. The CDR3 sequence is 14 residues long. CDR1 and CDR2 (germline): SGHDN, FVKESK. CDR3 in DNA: TGTGCCAGCAGCCGTAGGACCTGGAGGGAAAAACTGTTTTTT. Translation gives CASSRRTWREKLFF.

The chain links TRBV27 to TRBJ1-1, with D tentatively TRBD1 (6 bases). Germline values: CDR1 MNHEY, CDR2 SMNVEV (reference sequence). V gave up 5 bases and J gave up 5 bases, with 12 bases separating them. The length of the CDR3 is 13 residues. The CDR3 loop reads CASSPRTGTEAFF. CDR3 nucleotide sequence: TGTGCCAGCAGTCCAAGAACAGGGACTGAAGCTTTCTTT.

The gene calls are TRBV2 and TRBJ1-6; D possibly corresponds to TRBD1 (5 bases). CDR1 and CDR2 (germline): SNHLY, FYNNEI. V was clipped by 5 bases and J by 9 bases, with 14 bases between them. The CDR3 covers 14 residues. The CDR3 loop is CASSSQGEVSPLHF. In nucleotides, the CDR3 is TGTGCCAGCAGTAGCCAGGGTGAGGTTTCACCCCTCCACTTT.

Written as DNA, the CDR3 is TGTGCCATCCAGACAGACGCCTACGAGCAGTACTTC. This sequence encodes CAIQTDAYEQYF. This chain uses TRBV10-3 with TRBJ2-7, with a tentative D call TRBD1 (5 bases). Germline loops: CDR1 ENHRY, CDR2 SYGVKD. Deletions cut 8 bases from V and 2 bases from J, with 10 bases between. The length of the CDR3 is 12 residues.

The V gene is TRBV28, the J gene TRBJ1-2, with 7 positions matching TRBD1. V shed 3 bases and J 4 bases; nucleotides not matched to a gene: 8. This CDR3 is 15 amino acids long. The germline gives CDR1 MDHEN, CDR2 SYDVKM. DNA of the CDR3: TGTGCCAGCAGTTTCACAGGGGAAACCCTCTATGGCTACACCTTC. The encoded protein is CASSFTGETLYGYTF.

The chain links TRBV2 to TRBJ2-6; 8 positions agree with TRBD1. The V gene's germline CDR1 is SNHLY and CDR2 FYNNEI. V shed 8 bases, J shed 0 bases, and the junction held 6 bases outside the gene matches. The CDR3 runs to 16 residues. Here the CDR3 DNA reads TGTGCCAGCCAAAGGGACAGGATCTCTGGGGCCAACGTCCTGACTTTC. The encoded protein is CASQRDRISGANVLTF.

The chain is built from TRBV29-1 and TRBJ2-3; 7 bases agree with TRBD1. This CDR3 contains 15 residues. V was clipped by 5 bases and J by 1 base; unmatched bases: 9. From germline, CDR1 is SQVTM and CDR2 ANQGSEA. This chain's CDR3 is CSVSFGQGGTDTQYF. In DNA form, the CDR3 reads TGCAGCGTTTCGTTCGGCCAGGGGGGCACAGATACGCAGTATTTT.

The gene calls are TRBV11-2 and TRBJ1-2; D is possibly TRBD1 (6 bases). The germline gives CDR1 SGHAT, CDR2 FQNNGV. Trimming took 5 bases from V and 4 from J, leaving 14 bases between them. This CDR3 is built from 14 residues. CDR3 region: CASSGGHLLYGYTF. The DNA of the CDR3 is TGTGCCAGCAGCGGGGGCCATCTCCTCTATGGCTACACCTTC.

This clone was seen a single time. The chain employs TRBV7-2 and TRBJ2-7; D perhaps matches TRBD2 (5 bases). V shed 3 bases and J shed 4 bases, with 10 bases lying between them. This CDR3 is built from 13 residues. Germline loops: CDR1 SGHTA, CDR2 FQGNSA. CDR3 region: CASSFGKGYEQYF. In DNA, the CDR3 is TGTGCCAGCAGCTTCGGGAAGGGATACGAGCAGTACTTC.

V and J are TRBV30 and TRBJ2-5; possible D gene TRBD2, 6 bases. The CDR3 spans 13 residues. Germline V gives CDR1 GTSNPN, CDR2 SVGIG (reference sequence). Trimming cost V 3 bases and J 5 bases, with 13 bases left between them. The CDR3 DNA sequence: TGTGCCTGGAGACAAGCCGGGAGTGAGACCCAGTACTTC. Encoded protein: CAWRQAGSETQYF.

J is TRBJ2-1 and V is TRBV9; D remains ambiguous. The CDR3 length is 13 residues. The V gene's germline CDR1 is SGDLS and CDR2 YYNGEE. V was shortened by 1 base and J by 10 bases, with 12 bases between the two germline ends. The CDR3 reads CASSVYPGSEQFF. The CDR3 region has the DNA TGTGCCAGCAGCGTATATCCAGGCTCCGAGCAGTTCTTC.

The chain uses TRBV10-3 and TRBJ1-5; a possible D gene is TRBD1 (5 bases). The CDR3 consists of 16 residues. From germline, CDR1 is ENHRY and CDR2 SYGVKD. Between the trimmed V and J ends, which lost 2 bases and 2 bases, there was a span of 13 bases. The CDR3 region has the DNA TGTGCCATCAGTGAGGCGGCCGGCAGGGGCAATCAGCCCCAGCATTTT. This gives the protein CAISEAAGRGNQPQHF.

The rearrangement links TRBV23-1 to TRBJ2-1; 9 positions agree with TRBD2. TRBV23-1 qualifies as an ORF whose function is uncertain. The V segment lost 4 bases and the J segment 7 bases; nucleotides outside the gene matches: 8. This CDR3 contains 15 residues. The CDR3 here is CASSRAGGRRNEQFF. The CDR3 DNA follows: TGCGCCAGCAGTCGAGCGGGGGGCCGCCGAAATGAGCAGTTCTTC.

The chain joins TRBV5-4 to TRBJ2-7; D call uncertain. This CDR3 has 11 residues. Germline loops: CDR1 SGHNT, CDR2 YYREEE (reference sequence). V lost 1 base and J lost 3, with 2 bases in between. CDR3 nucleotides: TGTGCCAGCAGCTTGCACTACGAGCAGTACTTC. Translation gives CASSLHYEQYF.

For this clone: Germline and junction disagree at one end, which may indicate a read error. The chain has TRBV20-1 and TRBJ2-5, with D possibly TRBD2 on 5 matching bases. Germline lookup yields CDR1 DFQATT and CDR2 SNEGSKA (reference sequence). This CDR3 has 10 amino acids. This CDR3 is CSARDQVEDF. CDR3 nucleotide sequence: TGCAGTGCTAGAGATCAAGTGGAGGACTTC.

DNA for the CDR3: TGTGCCAGCAGCCCGTGGGCGGGCTCCTACAATGAGCAGTTCTTC. Translating gives CASSPWAGSYNEQFF. The chain employs TRBV9 and TRBJ2-1; a weak D match, TRBD2 (5 bases). Germline V gives CDR1 SGDLS, CDR2 YYNGEE. The CDR3 runs to 15 residues. V lost 4 bases, J lost 0 bases, and 11 bases lay in between.

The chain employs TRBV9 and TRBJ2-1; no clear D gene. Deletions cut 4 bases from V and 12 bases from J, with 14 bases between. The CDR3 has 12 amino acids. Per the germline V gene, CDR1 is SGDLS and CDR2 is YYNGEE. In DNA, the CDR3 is TGTGCCAGCAGCCCAACAGTGTCTATGCAGTTCTTC. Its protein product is CASSPTVSMQFF. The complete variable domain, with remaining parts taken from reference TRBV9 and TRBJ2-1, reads DSGVTQTPKHLITATGQRVTLRCSPRSGDLSVYWYQQSLDQGLQFLIQYYNGEERAKGNILERFSAQQFPDLHSELNLSSLELGDSALYFCASSPTVSMQFFGPGTRLTVL.

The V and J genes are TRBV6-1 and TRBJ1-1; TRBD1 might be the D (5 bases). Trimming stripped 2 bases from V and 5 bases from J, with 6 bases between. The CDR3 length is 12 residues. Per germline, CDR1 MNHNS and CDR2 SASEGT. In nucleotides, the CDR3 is TGTGCCAGCAGTGAACAGGGTACTGAAGCTTTCTTT. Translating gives CASSEQGTEAFF.

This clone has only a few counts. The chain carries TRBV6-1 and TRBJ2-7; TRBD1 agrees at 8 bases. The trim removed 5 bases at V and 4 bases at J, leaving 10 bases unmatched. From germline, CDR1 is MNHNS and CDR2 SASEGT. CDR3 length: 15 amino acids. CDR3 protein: CASSSAGTGAYEQYF. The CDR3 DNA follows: TGTGCCAGCAGTTCCGCCGGGACAGGAGCTTACGAGCAGTACTTC.